This TCR beta chain was profiled in a study of blood T cell repertoires in COVID-19. This CDR3 is built from 16 residues. Germline-derived CDR1 and CDR2 are SEHNR and FQNEAQ (reference sequence). Trimming removed 1 base at V and 2 bases at J, with 15 bases between. Sequencing used immunoSEQ multiplex PCR; TCRdb keeps in-frame clones, though not all of them. This table has approximately 94,000 clones, more than 70% appearing once. The receptor comes from a human donor in a cohort sampled during active COVID-19. Sequenced material: peripheral blood. This rearrangement joins TRBV7-9 to TRBJ2-7; a weak D match, TRBD1 (5 bases). Here the CDR3 DNA reads TGTGCCAGCAGCTTAGAGAGTTGGGGCGCCCCCTACGAGCAGTACTTC. This sequence encodes CASSLESWGAPYEQYF.